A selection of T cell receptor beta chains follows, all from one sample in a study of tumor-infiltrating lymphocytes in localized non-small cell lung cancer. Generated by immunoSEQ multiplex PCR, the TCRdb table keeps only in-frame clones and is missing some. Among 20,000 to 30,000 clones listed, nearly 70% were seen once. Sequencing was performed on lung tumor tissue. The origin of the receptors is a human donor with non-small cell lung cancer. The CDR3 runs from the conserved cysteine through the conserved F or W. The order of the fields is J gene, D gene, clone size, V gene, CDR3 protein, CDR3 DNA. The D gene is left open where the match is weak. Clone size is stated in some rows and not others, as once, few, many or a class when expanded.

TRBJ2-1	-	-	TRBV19	CASRPLNSYNEQFF	TGTGCCAGCCGTCCACTCAACTCCTACAATGAGCAGTTCTTC
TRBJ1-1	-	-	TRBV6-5	CASRHTIRENTEAFF	TGTGCCAGCAGGCACACGATCAGGGAGAACACTGAAGCTTTCTTT
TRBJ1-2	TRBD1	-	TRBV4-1	CASSQDGTGGVNYGYTF	TGCGCCAGCAGCCAAGATGGGACAGGGGGCGTTAACTATGGCTACACCTTC
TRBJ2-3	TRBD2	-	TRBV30	CAWKGGRVSGTQYF	TGTGCCTGGAAGGGCGGGAGGGTATCGGGTACGCAGTATTTT
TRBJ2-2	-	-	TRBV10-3	CAISEAGAGELFF	TGTGCCATCAGTGAGGCAGGCGCCGGGGAGCTGTTTTTT
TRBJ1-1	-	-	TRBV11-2	CASSFGTGEGAFF	TGTGCCAGCAGCTTTGGTACCGGGGAAGGAGCTTTCTTT
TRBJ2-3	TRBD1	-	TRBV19	CASRKGARTDTQYF	TGTGCCAGTAGAAAGGGGGCCCGGACAGATACGCAGTATTTT
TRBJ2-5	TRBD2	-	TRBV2	CASSEQGGQETQYF	TGTGCCAGCAGTGAACAGGGAGGGCAAGAGACCCAGTACTTC
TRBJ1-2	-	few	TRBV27	CASSLSGGNLKNYGYTF	TGTGCCAGCAGTTTATCCGGGGGGAACCTGAAGAACTATGGCTACACCTTC
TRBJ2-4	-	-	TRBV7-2	CASSFGGPGKSKNIQYF	TGTGCCAGCAGCTTTGGTGGCCCAGGGAAGTCCAAAAACATTCAGTACTTC